This entry lists 6 T cell receptor beta chains sequenced from one sample in a study of T cells in Graves' hyperthyroidism and ophthalmopathy. Using RNA transcripts as the source, TCR beta CDR3 regions were amplified. The TCR CDR3 was amplified in a first-round RT-PCR using the HTBI primer set. TCRdb reprocessed the multiplex PCR reads via MiXCR and lists one record per CDR3 protein. The table includes around 300,000 distinct CDR3 sequences, 22% detected once. Sequenced: blood. These receptors originate from a man aged 25-45 years with Graves' ophthalmopathy.

The gene calls are TRBV24-1 and TRBJ2-1, with 8 bases lining up with TRBD2. Trimming removed 0 bases from V and 10 bases from J; junction bases left unmatched: 7. This CDR3 spans 15 amino acids. The germline V gene has CDR1 KGHDR and CDR2 SFDVKD. CDR3 sequence reads: CATSDLGTSEWEQFF. The CDR3 DNA sequence: TGTGCCACCAGTGATTTGGGGACTAGTGAGTGGGAGCAGTTCTTC.

In its sample, this clonotype was seen many times. V gene TRBV7-2 combines with J gene TRBJ2-7; 8 bases are shared with TRBD2. CDR1 SGHTA and CDR2 FQGNSA come from the germline V gene. The CDR3 has 15 amino acids. The junction had 7 bases not matched to a gene; V was cut back by 4 bases and J by 2 bases. This CDR3 is CASSSGGGRAYEQYF. The CDR3 coding sequence is TGTGCCAGCAGCTCGGGGGGGGGGCGCGCCTACGAGCAGTACTTC.

This clonotype was observed a handful of times. CDR3 sequence: CASRSGGEQYF. The CDR3 DNA is TGTGCCAGCAGATCGGGTGGCGAGCAGTACTTC. This chain connects TRBV6-1 to TRBJ2-7; D ambiguous. CDR3 length equals 11 residues. V lost 6 bases to trimming and J lost 6 bases, with 9 bases between them. The germline V gene has CDR1 MNHNS and CDR2 SASEGT.

This clonotype has just a few counts. V usage is TRBV7-9 and J usage is TRBJ2-7; 9 positions match TRBD1. Per germline, CDR1 SEHNR and CDR2 FQNEAQ (reference sequence). V was clipped by 6 bases and J by 4 bases; unmatched bases: 4. This CDR3 has 13 amino acids. The CDR3 spells CASSHGQGYEQYF. The CDR3 nucleotides are TGTGCCAGCAGTCACGGACAGGGGTACGAGCAGTACTTC.

Ten or more counts support this clonotype. The DNA of the CDR3 is TGTGCCTGGAGTGCGTCGGACAGGGGACAAGAGACCCAGTACTTC. It encodes CAWSASDRGQETQYF. The chain recombines TRBV30 with TRBJ2-5, with 9 bases aligning to TRBD1. V was clipped by 1 base and J by 2 bases; unmatched bases: 5. The CDR3 runs to 15 residues. Germline V gene lookup returns CDR1 GTSNPN and CDR2 SVGIG (reference sequence). Full variable domain (remainder filled in from reference TRBV30 and TRBJ2-5): SQTIHQWPATLVQPVGSPLSLECTVEGTSNPNLYWYRQAAGRGLQLLFYSVGIGQISSEVPQNLSASRPQDRQFILSSKKLLLSDSGFYLCAWSASDRGQETQYFGPGTRLLVL.

This sequence joins TRBV7-9 and TRBJ2-1; 12 bases are a match to TRBD2. The ends lost 5 bases at V and 4 bases at J; junction bases unmatched: 3. CDR1 and CDR2 from the germline V gene are SEHNR and FQNEAQ (reference sequence). CDR3 length equals 15 residues. The CDR3 DNA reads as TGTGCCAGCAGCAAACTAGCGGGAGGATACAATGAGCAGTTCTTC. Encoded protein: CASSKLAGGYNEQFF.